This TCR beta chain was captured by sequencing in a study of T cell clonality in common variable immunodeficiency. This clone has at least ten counts. Antigen specificity is unknown. The read comes to an end 3 residues before the CDR3 does, leaving the germline J gene to fill in the end. Regarding the study as a whole: Compared with healthy controls, CVID subjects showed increased TCRbeta clonality, mostly in about a third.

Clones were sequenced by immunoSEQ multiplex PCR, and TCRdb holds only the in-frame ones, with some missing. Recorded here are 55,000 or so clones, none singletons. The ends lost 2 bases at V and 6 bases at J; junction bases unmatched: 3. Per the germline V gene, CDR1 is SGHNT and CDR2 is YYREEE (reference sequence). The CDR3 is 14 amino acids. The sequencing sample was made of peripheral blood mononuclear cells. J is TRBJ2-7 and V is TRBV5-4, with 12 bases fitting TRBD1. This receptor was obtained from a person aged 18 to 70 in good health. CDR3 DNA, as far as it was read: TGTGCCAGCAGCTTCGGGACAGGGGGCTTCGAG. It translates to CASSFGTGGFE. In full, the CDR3 is CASSFGTGGFEQYF.